The clone carrying this T cell receptor (beta chain) was picked up many times. Its antigen is unidentified. The record originates from a study of T cells in Graves' hyperthyroidism and ophthalmopathy. Study findings and constraints: Ophthalmopathy stood apart from stable hyperthyroidism in a 13 V-J model.

The CDR3 has 16 residues. The J segment lost 3 bases and the V segment lost 1 base, leaving 6 bases of the junction unmatched. RNA transcripts were the template for amplifying TCR beta CDR3 regions. The TCR CDR3 was amplified in a first-round RT-PCR using the HTBI primer set. TCRdb ran MiXCR on the multiplex PCR reads and lists one entry per CDR3 protein. The sample consists of approximately 710,000 distinct CDR3 sequences, around 16% of them appearing once. A patient was excluded if there was uncontrolled infection, other autoimmune disease, pregnancy or lactation. The diagnostic basis comprised clinical symptoms, serum thyroxine and TRAb, thyroid ultrasound and orbital computed tomography.

Sequenced input: blood. This sequence joins TRBV12-3 or TRBV12-4 and TRBJ2-3; 8 positions match TRBD2. The receptor was isolated from a man aged 50 to 60 with Graves' hyperthyroidism. CDR3 sequence (DNA): TGTGCCAGCAGTTTAGGCGGGAGGATGGGAACAGATACGCAGTATTTT. Translating gives CASSLGGRMGTDTQYF.